This T cell receptor beta chain was recorded in a study of memory CD4+ T cells and cytomegalovirus serostatus. Study-level results: Suggested: most of the CMV-linked TCR signature lies in CD4+ memory cells. Repertoires predicted CMV serostatus with median bootstrapped AUC of roughly 0.96. Each of fewer than 80 CMV-associated TCRbeta sequences occurred in one to five individuals.

The sort gate was single viable CD3+CD4+CD8-CD45RO+ cells for memory CD4+ T cells. CDR3 length: 12 amino acids. Germline-derived CDR1 and CDR2 are MGHRA and YSYEKL. Trimming took off 1 base at V and 10 bases at J, with 10 bases between the two ends. Here immunoSEQ multiplex PCR was the method, and the copy in TCRdb shows in-frame clones only, minus some. The table includes 50,000 to 65,000 clones, roughly four fifths detected once. By share of the sample, this clone is medium-sized. Its antigen is unknown. V usage is TRBV4-1 and J usage is TRBJ1-2; D remains ambiguous. The sequenced sample consisted of memory CD4+ T cells from blood. This receptor was obtained from an adult in good health and CMV-seronegative. The DNA of the CDR3 is TGCGCCAGCAGCCAAGTCTCCCAGGACTACACCTTC. Translated: CASSQVSQDYTF.